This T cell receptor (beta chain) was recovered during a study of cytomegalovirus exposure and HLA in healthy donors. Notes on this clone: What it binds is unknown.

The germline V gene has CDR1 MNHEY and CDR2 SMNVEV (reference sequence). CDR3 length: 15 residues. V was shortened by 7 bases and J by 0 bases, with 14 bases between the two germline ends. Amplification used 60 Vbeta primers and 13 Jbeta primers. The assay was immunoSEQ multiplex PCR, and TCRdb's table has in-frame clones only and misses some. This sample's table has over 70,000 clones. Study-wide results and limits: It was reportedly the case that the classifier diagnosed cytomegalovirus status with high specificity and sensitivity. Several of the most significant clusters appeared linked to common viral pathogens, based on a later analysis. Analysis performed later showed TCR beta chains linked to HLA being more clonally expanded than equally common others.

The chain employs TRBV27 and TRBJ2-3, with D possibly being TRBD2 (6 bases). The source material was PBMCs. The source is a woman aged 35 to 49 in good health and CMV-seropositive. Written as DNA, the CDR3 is TGTGCCAGCACCGCGTATGGGACTAGCACAGATACGCAGTATTTT. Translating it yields CASTAYGTSTDTQYF.